This entry lists 9 T cell receptor beta chains sequenced from one sample in a study of T cell responses to AZD1222 COVID-19 vaccine. Repertoires were generated with immunoSEQ multiplex PCR, while TCRdb's copy carries only in-frame clones and drops some. The data hold around 260,000 clones, with about 92% observed a single time. The material was peripheral blood, obtained on day 0 of AZD1222 vaccination. The source of these receptors is an adult in good health.

The chain uses TRBV9 and TRBJ2-1, with a tentative D call TRBD2 (5 bases). Trimming cost V 3 bases and J 10 bases, with 8 bases left between them. The germline CDR1 and CDR2 sequences are SGDLS and YYNGEE. This CDR3 is built from 11 residues. The CDR3 DNA reads TGTGCCAGCAGCGGAGAGGGCGAGCAGTTCTTC. Protein sequence: CASSGEGEQFF.

The genes are TRBV18 and TRBJ1-5, with no clear D. This CDR3 is 13 amino acids long. Between the trimmed V and J ends, which lost 2 bases and 7 bases, there was a span of 9 bases. Germline values: CDR1 KGHSH, CDR2 LQKENI. CDR3 region: CASSPAVAQPQHF. Here the CDR3 DNA reads TGTGCCAGCTCACCAGCGGTGGCCCAGCCCCAGCATTTT.

This clone appeared a few times. The chain links TRBV4-1 to TRBJ1-1, with D tentatively TRBD1 (6 bases). The CDR3 runs 16 residues. The V end lost 0 bases, the J end lost 6 bases, and 17 bases lay between the germline ends. Germline CDR1 is MGHRA and CDR2 is YSYEKL. CDR3 region: CASSQDEGGQIAEAFF. The CDR3 DNA reads as TGCGCCAGCAGCCAAGATGAGGGGGGCCAAATCGCTGAAGCTTTCTTT.

The chain recombines TRBV11-3 with TRBJ2-1; D uncertain. Per the germline V gene, CDR1 is SGHNT and CDR2 is YENEEA. V dropped 1 base and J dropped 1 base, with 5 bases sitting between them. CDR3 size: 14 residues. The CDR3 region has the DNA TGTGCCAGCAGCTTAGGTGGATCCTACAATGAGCAGTTCTTC. Protein product: CASSLGGSYNEQFF.

The chain links TRBV7-9 to TRBJ2-7, with unresolved D. The germline V gene has CDR1 SEHNR and CDR2 FQNEAQ (reference sequence). This CDR3 is built from 13 residues. Deletions cut 3 bases from V and 4 bases from J, with 10 bases between. In DNA form, the CDR3 reads TGTGCCAGCAGCTTTGGCTCCGAGTACGAGCAGTACTTC. Translation: CASSFGSEYEQYF. Supplemented by reference TRBV7-9 and TRBJ2-7, the full variable domain reads DTGVSQNPRHKITKRGQNVTFRCDPISEHNRLYWYRQTLGQGPEFLTYFQNEAQLEKSRLLSDRFSAERPKGSFSTLEIQRTEQGDSAMYLCASSFGSEYEQYFGPGTRLTVT.

This chain connects TRBV27 to TRBJ1-4, with a weak D call TRBD1 (5 bases). The V and J ends lost 5 bases and 2 bases respectively, with 15 bases between them. Germline V lookup: CDR1 MNHEY, CDR2 SMNVEV (reference sequence). This CDR3 has 16 amino acids. Here the CDR3 reads CASSRAPAGTNEKLFF. For the CDR3, the DNA is TGTGCCAGCAGTCGGGCCCCTGCAGGGACTAATGAAAAACTGTTTTTT.

The V and J genes are TRBV15 and TRBJ1-6; D is possibly TRBD1 (5 bases). CDR1 is LNHNV, CDR2 YYDKDF, per germline (reference sequence). V was cut by 0 bases and J by 2 bases, with 8 bases left in between. There are 16 residues in the CDR3. CDR3 sequence reads: CATSRDGTAYNSPLHF. CDR3 coding DNA: TGTGCCACCAGCAGAGATGGGACTGCCTATAATTCACCCCTCCACTTT.

This clone was seen a single time. The chain recombines TRBV3-1 (or the pseudogene TRBV3-2) with TRBJ1-6, with 8 bases matching TRBD1. The V gene's germline CDR1 is LGHDT and CDR2 YNNKEL (reference sequence). V trimming: 4 bases; J trimming: 5 bases; junction bases outside the gene matches: 7. The CDR3 length is 16 residues. The CDR3 loop is CASSRRTGRNNSPLHF. As DNA, the CDR3 is TGTGCCAGCAGCCGAAGGACAGGGAGGAATAATTCACCCCTCCACTTT.

This chain connects TRBV7-9 to TRBJ1-5; possibly TRBD1 for D (6 bases). Germline V CDR1 and CDR2: SEHNR, FQNEAQ (reference sequence). V lost 1 base, J lost 0 bases, and 10 bases lay in between. The CDR3 spans 16 residues. The CDR3 DNA sequence: TGTGCCAGCAGCTTAGGGGTAGGGGGTAGCAATCAGCCCCAGCATTTT. It specifies CASSLGVGGSNQPQHF.